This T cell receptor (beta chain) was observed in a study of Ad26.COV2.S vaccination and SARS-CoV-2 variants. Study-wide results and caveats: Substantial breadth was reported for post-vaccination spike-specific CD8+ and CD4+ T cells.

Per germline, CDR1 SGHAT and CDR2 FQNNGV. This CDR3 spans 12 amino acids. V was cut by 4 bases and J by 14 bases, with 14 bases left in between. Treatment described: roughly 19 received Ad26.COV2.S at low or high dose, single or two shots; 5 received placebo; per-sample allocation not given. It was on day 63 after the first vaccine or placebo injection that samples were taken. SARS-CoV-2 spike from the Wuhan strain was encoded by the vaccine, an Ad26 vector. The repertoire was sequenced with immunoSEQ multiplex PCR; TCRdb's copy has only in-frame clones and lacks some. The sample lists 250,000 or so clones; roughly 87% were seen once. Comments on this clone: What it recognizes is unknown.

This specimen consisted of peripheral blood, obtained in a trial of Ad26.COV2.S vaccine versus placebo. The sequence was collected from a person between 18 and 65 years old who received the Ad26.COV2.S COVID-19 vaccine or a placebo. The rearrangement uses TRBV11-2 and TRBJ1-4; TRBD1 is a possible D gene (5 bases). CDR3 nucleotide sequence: TGTGCCAGCAGCTCTACCGTGACAGCGCTGTTTTTT. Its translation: CASSSTVTALFF. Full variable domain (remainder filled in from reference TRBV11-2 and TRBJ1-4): EAGVAQSPRYKIIEKRQSVAFWCNPISGHATLYWYQQILGQGPKLLIQFQNNGVVDDSQLPKDRFSAERLKGVDSTLKIQPAKLEDSAVYLCASSSTVTALFFGSGTQLSVL.